What follows are 12 T cell receptor beta chains derived from one specimen sequenced in a study of blood T cell repertoires in COVID-19. Assay: immunoSEQ multiplex PCR; the TCRdb copy retains only in-frame clones and omits some. The sample consists of 130,000 or so clones, about 83% of them appearing once. Material for sequencing was peripheral blood. These receptors all stem from a human donor in a cohort sampled during active COVID-19.

The J gene is TRBJ2-7, the V gene TRBV7-9; 8 bases align to TRBD1. The CDR3 extends over 16 amino acids. V trimming: 5 bases; J trimming: 1 base; junction bases outside the gene matches: 10. Germline lookup yields CDR1 SEHNR and CDR2 FQNEAQ (reference sequence). The CDR3 DNA reads as TGTGCCAGCAGCACAGACAGGGGACCCGATTCCTACGAGCAGTACTTC. Translating gives CASSTDRGPDSYEQYF. Supplemented by reference TRBV7-9 and TRBJ2-7, the full variable domain reads DTGVSQNPRHKITKRGQNVTFRCDPISEHNRLYWYRQTLGQGPEFLTYFQNEAQLEKSRLLSDRFSAERPKGSFSTLEIQRTEQGDSAMYLCASSTDRGPDSYEQYFGPGTRLTVT.

This clone occurred many times. V and J are TRBV6-1 and TRBJ2-7; 14 bases fit TRBD2. V dropped 3 bases and J dropped 2; count of bases not matched to a gene: 9. The V gene's germline CDR1 is MNHNS and CDR2 SASEGT. There are 18 residues in the CDR3. The DNA for the CDR3 is TGTGCCAGCAGTGATTTGCCGGGACTAGCGGGAGTAACCTACGAGCAGTACTTC. It encodes CASSDLPGLAGVTYEQYF.

The chain links TRBV7-3 to TRBJ2-1; TRBD2 aligns across 8 bases. Germline V gene data show CDR1 as SGHTA and CDR2 as FQGTGA. There are 16 residues in the CDR3. After removal of 5 bases from V and 8 bases from J, the junction contained 14 bases not matched to a gene. The CDR3 loop is CASSQRASGLADEQFF. The CDR3 DNA reads as TGTGCCAGCAGCCAAAGAGCTAGCGGGCTAGCAGATGAGCAGTTCTTC.

J is TRBJ1-2 and V is TRBV5-5; D remains ambiguous. Germline lookup yields CDR1 SGHKS and CDR2 YYEKEE (reference sequence). The CDR3 contains 14 residues. The germline V and J ends were trimmed by 2 bases and 1 base, with 9 bases remaining between them. CDR3 coding DNA: TGTGCCAGCAGCTTTACAGACGTTAACTATGGCTACACCTTC. Its translation is CASSFTDVNYGYTF.

V is TRBV5-5 and J is TRBJ2-7; D remains ambiguous. Germline V gene data show CDR1 as SGHKS and CDR2 as YYEKEE (reference sequence). Trimming took 0 bases from V and 2 from J, leaving 9 bases between them. CDR3 size: 14 residues. The CDR3 bases are TGTGCCAGCAGCTTGGTAGCCACTACCTACGAGCAGTACTTC. It encodes CASSLVATTYEQYF.

This chain connects TRBV9 to TRBJ2-3, with D possibly being TRBD2 (6 bases). Germline V gene sequence: CDR1 SGDLS, CDR2 YYNGEE. The CDR3 is 14 amino acids. The ends were cut back, 4 bases at V and 6 bases at J, with 15 bases in the middle. CDR3 protein: CASSPRWTKDTQYF. The CDR3 DNA is TGTGCCAGCAGCCCCAGATGGACTAAGGATACGCAGTATTTT.

The rearrangement joins TRBV2 to TRBJ2-1; possibly TRBD2 for D (6 bases). V was trimmed by 4 bases and J by 0 bases, leaving 7 bases between them. The CDR3 has 14 residues. The germline V gene has CDR1 SNHLY and CDR2 FYNNEI. CDR3 amino acids: CASSVEGSYNEQFF. CDR3 DNA sequence: TGTGCCAGCAGTGTGGAGGGCTCCTACAATGAGCAGTTCTTC.

The chain combines TRBV6-5 with TRBJ1-5; 7 nucleotides agree with TRBD1. The CDR3 contains 14 residues. With V trimmed by 8 bases and J by 7 bases, 11 bases remained unmatched. Germline CDR1 MNHEY, CDR2 SVGAGI. The CDR3 reads CASLLGTDSQPQHF. The CDR3 coding sequence is TGTGCCAGCCTATTGGGGACAGACAGCCAGCCCCAGCATTTT.

J is TRBJ1-2 and V is TRBV20-1, with D possibly matching TRBD1 (5 bases). The germline V and J ends were trimmed by 3 bases and 7 bases, with 18 bases remaining between them. CDR1 is DFQATT, CDR2 SNEGSKA, per germline (reference sequence). The CDR3 has 14 amino acids. CDR3 amino acids: CSASGSQGTGGYTF. As DNA, the CDR3 is TGCAGTGCTAGTGGTAGCCAGGGAACGGGTGGCTACACCTTC.

V is TRBV19 and J is TRBJ2-1; 9 bases agree with TRBD2. CDR3 length equals 22 residues. V shed 3 bases, J shed 3 bases, and the junction held 24 bases outside the gene matches. Germline values: CDR1 LNHDA, CDR2 SQIVND (reference sequence). The CDR3 bases are TGTGCCAGTAGTATGGGGGTCTTAGGCCGAACTCGGACTAGCGCGCACTACAATGAGCAGTTCTTC. Translation gives CASSMGVLGRTRTSAHYNEQFF.

The chain is built from TRBV5-4 and TRBJ2-1; 7 nucleotides match TRBD2. This CDR3 contains 15 residues. Germline CDR1 and CDR2: SGHNT and YYREEE (reference sequence). The J segment lost 6 bases and the V segment lost 0 bases, leaving 6 bases of the junction unmatched. CDR3 sequence reads: CASSLVGDYFNEQFF. CDR3 coding DNA: TGTGCCAGCAGCTTGGTTGGGGACTACTTCAATGAGCAGTTCTTC.

V gene TRBV6-5 combines with J gene TRBJ1-5; 10 nucleotides line up with TRBD1. The V gene end was trimmed by 5 bases and the J gene end by 6 bases; junction bases not matched to a gene: 7. The CDR3 is 15 residues long. Germline V CDR1 and CDR2: MNHEY, SVGAGI. The CDR3 reads CASSRGQGRSQPQHF. DNA for the CDR3: TGTGCCAGCAGTAGGGGACAGGGGAGATCTCAGCCCCAGCATTTT.